The rows below give T cell receptor beta chains drawn from one sample of a study of cytomegalovirus exposure and HLA in healthy donors. Repertoires were generated with immunoSEQ multiplex PCR, while TCRdb's copy carries only in-frame clones and drops some. The repertoire holds 150,000 to 200,000 clones, with roughly 80% as singletons. Material: PBMCs. These receptors all stem from a man aged 45-65 years in good health and CMV-seropositive. CDR3s include the opening cysteine and the closing phenylalanine or tryptophan. D genes are given only for firm matches. Expanded clones get a size class; other rows say once, few or many, or leave the size out.

J | V | D | size | DNA | CDR3
TRBJ2-6 | TRBV5-1 | . | . | TGCGCCAGCAGCTGGGAGACAGGAGTCTCTGGGGCCAACGTCCTGACTTTC | CASSWETGVSGANVLTF
TRBJ2-7 | TRBV15 | TRBD1 | . | TGTGCCACCAGCCCCCGGACAGGGGGCAAATACGAGCAGTACTTC | CATSPRTGGKYEQYF
TRBJ1-1 | TRBV11-2 | TRBD1 | . | TGTGCCAGCAGCTCAGGACAGGGGCCTAATGAAGCTTTCTTT | CASSSGQGPNEAFF
TRBJ1-1 | TRBV6-1 | TRBD1 | . | TGTGCCAGCCGGGCCCCCGGACAGGAGACTGAAGCTTTCTTT | CASRAPGQETEAFF
TRBJ1-3 | TRBV4-2 | TRBD1 | . | TGTGCCAGCAGCCAAGCGAGGGGGCCTGGAAACACCATATATTTT | CASSQARGPGNTIYF
TRBJ1-1 | TRBV6-6 | TRBD1 | . | TGTGCCAGCAGTCAGAACAGGGGGCAAGGCACTGAAGCTTTCTTT | CASSQNRGQGTEAFF
TRBJ1-1 | TRBV19 | . | . | TGTGCCAGTAGTAAGGAGCGGGGGGGGCTGGCTTTCTTT | CASSKERGGLAFF
TRBJ2-1 | TRBV5-1 | TRBD2 | . | TGCGCCAGCAGCTTGGGGACTAGTGGCTCCTACAATGAGCAGTTCTTC | CASSLGTSGSYNEQFF
TRBJ2-1 | TRBV4-2 | TRBD2 | . | TGTGCCAGCAGCCCTAGCGGGGGCAGGGAGCAGTTCTTC | CASSPSGGREQFF
TRBJ2-5 | TRBV29-1 | . | . | TGCAGCGTTGGGGGGGGCAACCAAGAGACCCAGTACTTC | CSVGGGNQETQYF
TRBJ1-5 | TRBV5-6 | . | few | TGTGCCAGCAGCTTTCAGGGCCGGCGCAATCAGCCCCAGCATTTT | CASSFQGRRNQPQHF
TRBJ1-4 | TRBV5-1 | . | few | TGCGCCAGCAGCGTAAGCGGAACTCGGGAAAAACTGTTTTTT | CASSVSGTREKLFF
TRBJ2-7 | TRBV2 | TRBD1 | . | TGTGCCAGCACAGGGACAGGGGGACAGGGCGAGCAGTACTTC | CASTGTGGQGEQYF
TRBJ2-1 | TRBV4-1 | . | . | TGCGCCAGCAGCCCTCGACCCCTAGCCTACAATGAGCAGTTCTTC | CASSPRPLAYNEQFF
TRBJ2-7 | TRBV7-2 | . | . | TGTGCCAGCAGCCCTACTAGCTCTTCCTACGAGCAGTACTTC | CASSPTSSSYEQYF
TRBJ2-2 | TRBV2 | . | . | TGTGCCAGCAGTGTTTACGGGGTGAACACCGGGGAGCTGTTTTTT | CASSVYGVNTGELFF
TRBJ1-5 | TRBV6-1 | . | . | TGTGCCAGCAGTGAAGTCCGGGTCAATAATCGGCCCCAGCATTTT | CASSEVRVNNRPQHF
TRBJ1-1 | TRBV2 | . | . | TGTGCCAGCAGTATACAGGGATACACTGAAGCTTTCTTT | CASSIQGYTEAFF
TRBJ2-1 | TRBV28 | TRBD2 | . | TGTGCCAGCACCCTACTAGCGGGCCCCTACAATGAGCAGTTCTTC | CASTLLAGPYNEQFF
TRBJ2-1 | TRBV5-1 | . | . | TGCGCCAGCAGCTTACAGGCTGGGAATGAGCAGTTCTTC | CASSLQAGNEQFF
TRBJ2-3 | TRBV11-2 | TRBD1 | . | TGTGCCAGCAGCTTCCGACAGGGGAAGGTCACAGATACGCAGTATTTT | CASSFRQGKVTDTQYF
TRBJ1-1 | TRBV7-2 | . | once | TGTGCCAGCAGCCCCAGGGCGTCGGGTGACACTGAAGCTTTCTTT | CASSPRASGDTEAFF
TRBJ2-3 | TRBV9 | . | . | TGTGCCAGCAGCGTAGCTATCGGGCCGGGACTCAGCACAGATACGCAGTATTTT | CASSVAIGPGLSTDTQYF
TRBJ2-7 | TRBV18 | TRBD2 | . | TGTGCCAGCTCACCGGGAGGGGACGAGCAGTACTTC | CASSPGGDEQYF
TRBJ1-2 | TRBV2 | . | once | TGTGCCAGCAGTGAGGGAGGCGGCTACACCTTC | CASSEGGGYTF
TRBJ2-3 | TRBV7-6 | TRBD2 | . | TGCGCCAGCAGCTTATTCCCACTAGCGGTGGGGGCAGATACGCAGTATTTT | CASSLFPLAVGADTQYF
TRBJ1-1 | TRBV9 | TRBD1 | . | TGTGCCAGCAGCCCCCGGGGACAGAGGAACACTGAAGCTTTCTTT | CASSPRGQRNTEAFF
TRBJ2-1 | TRBV5-4 | TRBD2 | once | TGTGCCAGCAGCTCCCAGAGCGGGGGGTACAATGAGCAGTTCTTC | CASSSQSGGYNEQFF
TRBJ2-1 | TRBV9 | TRBD1 | . | TGTGCCAGCAGCGGAAAGGGGGCCGGTGAGCAGTTCTTC | CASSGKGAGEQFF
TRBJ2-5 | TRBV18 | . | . | TGTGCCAGCTCACCAGGTAGCGGCCAAGAGACCCAGTACTTC | CASSPGSGQETQYF
TRBJ2-1 | TRBV5-1 | TRBD1 | . | TGCGCCAGCAGCTCGGTCGGTCAACAGGGGTATGGGCAGTTCTTC | CASSSVGQQGYGQFF
TRBJ2-1 | TRBV9 | TRBD1 | . | TGTGCCAGCAGCCCCAGGAGCAGGGGGTCCTACAATGAGCAGTTCTTC | CASSPRSRGSYNEQFF
TRBJ2-2 | TRBV5-1 | TRBD1 | . | TGCGCCAGCAGCTTGGGGGGACAGCCCACCGGGGAGCTGTTTTTT | CASSLGGQPTGELFF
TRBJ2-5 | TRBV5-1 | TRBD1 | few | TGCGCCAGCGCTCCCCAGGGGGTGGGCCAAGAGACCCAGTACTTC | CASAPQGVGQETQYF
TRBJ2-7 | TRBV5-4 | . | . | TGTGCCAGCAGCTTGGTACCAGCGGTAAAGGACGAGCAGTACTTC | CASSLVPAVKDEQYF
TRBJ2-1 | TRBV18 | . | . | TGTGCCAGCTCACCACCCCGACAGTCGAATAACAATGAGCAGTTCTTC | CASSPPRQSNNNEQFF
TRBJ2-7 | TRBV5-1 | TRBD2 | . | TGCGCCAGCAGTCGGACTAGCGGGGGGGCCTACGAGCAGTACTTC | CASSRTSGGAYEQYF